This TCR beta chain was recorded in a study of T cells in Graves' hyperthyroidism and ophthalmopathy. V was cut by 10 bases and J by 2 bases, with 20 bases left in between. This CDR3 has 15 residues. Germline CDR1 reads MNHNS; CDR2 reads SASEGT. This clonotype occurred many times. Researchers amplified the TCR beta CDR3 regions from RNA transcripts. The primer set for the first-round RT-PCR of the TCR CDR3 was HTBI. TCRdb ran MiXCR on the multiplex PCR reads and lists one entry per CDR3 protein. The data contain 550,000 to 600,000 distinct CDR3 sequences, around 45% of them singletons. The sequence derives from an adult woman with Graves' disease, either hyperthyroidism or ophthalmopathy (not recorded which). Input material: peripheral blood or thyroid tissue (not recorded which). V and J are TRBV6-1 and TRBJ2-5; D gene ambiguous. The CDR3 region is CATNPGNRAQETQYF. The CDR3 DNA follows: TGTGCCACCAACCCGGGTAACCGGGCGCAAGAGACCCAGTACTTC.